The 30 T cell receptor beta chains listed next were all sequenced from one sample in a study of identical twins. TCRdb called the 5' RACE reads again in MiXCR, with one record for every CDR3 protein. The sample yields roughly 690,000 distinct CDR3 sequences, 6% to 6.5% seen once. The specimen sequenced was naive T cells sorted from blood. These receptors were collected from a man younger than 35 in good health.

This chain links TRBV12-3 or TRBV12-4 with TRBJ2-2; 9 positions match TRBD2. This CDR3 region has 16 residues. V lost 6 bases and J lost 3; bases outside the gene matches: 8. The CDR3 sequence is CASSRSGLADTGELFF. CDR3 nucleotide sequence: TGTGCCAGCAGCCGATCGGGACTAGCTGACACCGGGGAGCTGTTTTTT.

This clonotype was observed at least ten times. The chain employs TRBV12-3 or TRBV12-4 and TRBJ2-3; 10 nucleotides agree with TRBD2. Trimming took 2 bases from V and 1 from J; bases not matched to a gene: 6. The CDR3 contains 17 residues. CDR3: CASSLRLAGAGTDTQYF. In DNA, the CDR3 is TGTGCCAGCAGTTTAAGGCTAGCGGGAGCTGGCACAGATACGCAGTATTTT.

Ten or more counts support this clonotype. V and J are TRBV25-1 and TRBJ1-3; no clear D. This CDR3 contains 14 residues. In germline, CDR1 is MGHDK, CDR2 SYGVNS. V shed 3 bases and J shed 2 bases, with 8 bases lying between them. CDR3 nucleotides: TGTGCCAGCAGTGATCTCGGGGCTGGAAACACCATATATTTT. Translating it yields CASSDLGAGNTIYF. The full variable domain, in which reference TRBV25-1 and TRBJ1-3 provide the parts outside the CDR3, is EADIYQTPRYLVIGTGKKITLECSQTMGHDKMYWYQQDPGMELHLIHYSYGVNSTEKGDLSSESTVSRIRTEHFPLTLESARPSHTSQYLCASSDLGAGNTIYFGEGSWLTVV.

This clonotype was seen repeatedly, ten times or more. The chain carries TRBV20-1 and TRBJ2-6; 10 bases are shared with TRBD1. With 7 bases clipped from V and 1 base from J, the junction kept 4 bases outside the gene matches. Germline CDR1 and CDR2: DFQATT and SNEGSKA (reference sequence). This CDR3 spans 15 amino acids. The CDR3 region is CSVDRGLSGANVLTF. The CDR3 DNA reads TGCAGTGTTGACAGGGGGCTGTCTGGGGCCAACGTCCTGACTTTC.

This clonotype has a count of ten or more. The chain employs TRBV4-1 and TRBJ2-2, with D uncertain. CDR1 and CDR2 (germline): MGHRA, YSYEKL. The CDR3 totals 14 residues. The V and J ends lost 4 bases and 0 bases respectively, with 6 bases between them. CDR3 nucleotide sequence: TGCGCCAGCAGCCCTACCCCGAACACCGGGGAGCTGTTTTTT. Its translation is CASSPTPNTGELFF.

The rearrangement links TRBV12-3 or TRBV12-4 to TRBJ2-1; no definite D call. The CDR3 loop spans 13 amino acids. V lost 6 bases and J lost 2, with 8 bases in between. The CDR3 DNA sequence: TGTGCCAGCAGAGTCGACACCTACAATGAGCAGTTCTTC. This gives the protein CASRVDTYNEQFF.

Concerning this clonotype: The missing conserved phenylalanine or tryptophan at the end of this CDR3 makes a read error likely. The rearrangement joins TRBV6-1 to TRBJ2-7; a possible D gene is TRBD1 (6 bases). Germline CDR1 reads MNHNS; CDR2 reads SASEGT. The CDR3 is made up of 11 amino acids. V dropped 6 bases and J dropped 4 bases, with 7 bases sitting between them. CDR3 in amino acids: CASSRGYEQYI. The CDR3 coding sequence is TGTGCCAGCAGCAGGGGTTACGAGCAGTACATC.

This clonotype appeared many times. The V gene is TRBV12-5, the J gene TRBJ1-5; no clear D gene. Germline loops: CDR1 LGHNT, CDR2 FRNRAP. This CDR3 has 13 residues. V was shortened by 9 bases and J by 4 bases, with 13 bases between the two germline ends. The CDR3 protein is CARGIGQNQPQHF. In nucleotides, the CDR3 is TGTGCTAGGGGAATAGGTCAAAATCAGCCCCAGCATTTT. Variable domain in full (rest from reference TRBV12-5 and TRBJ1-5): DARVTQTPRHKVTEMGQEVTMRCQPILGHNTVFWYRQTMMQGLELLAYFRNRAPLDDSGMPKDRFSAEMPDATLATLKIQPSEPRDSAVYFCARGIGQNQPQHFGDGTRLSIL.

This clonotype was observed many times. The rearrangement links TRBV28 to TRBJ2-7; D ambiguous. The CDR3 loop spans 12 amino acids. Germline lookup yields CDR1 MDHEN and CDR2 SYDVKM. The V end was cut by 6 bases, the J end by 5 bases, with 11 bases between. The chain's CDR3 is CASSLGYDEQYF. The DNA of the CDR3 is TGTGCCAGCAGCCTCGGGTACGACGAGCAGTACTTC.

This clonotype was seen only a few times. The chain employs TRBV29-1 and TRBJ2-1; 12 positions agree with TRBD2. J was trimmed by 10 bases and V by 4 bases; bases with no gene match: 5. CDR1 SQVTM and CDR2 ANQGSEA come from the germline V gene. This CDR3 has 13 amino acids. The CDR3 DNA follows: TGCAGCGTTGCTAGCGGGAGGGCCAGGGAGCAGTTCTTC. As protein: CSVASGRAREQFF.

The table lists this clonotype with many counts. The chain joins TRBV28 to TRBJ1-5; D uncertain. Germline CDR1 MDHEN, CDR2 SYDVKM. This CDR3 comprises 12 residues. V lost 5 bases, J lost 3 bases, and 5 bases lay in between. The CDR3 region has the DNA TGTGCCAGCAGTCGTCTCAATCAGCCCCAGCATTTT. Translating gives CASSRLNQPQHF. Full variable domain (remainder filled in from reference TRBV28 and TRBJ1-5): DVKVTQSSRYLVKRTGEKVFLECVQDMDHENMFWYRQDPGLGLRLIYFSYDVKMKEKGDIPEGYSVSREKKERFSLILESASTNQTSMYLCASSRLNQPQHFGDGTRLSIL.

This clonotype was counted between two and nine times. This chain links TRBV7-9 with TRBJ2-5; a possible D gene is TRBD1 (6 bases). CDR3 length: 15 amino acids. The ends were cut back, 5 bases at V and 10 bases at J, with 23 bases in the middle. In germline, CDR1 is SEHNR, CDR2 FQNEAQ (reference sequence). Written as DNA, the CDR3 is TGTGCCAGCAGCCGCCGGGACACCCCATCATGGGACCAGTACTTC. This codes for CASSRRDTPSWDQYF.

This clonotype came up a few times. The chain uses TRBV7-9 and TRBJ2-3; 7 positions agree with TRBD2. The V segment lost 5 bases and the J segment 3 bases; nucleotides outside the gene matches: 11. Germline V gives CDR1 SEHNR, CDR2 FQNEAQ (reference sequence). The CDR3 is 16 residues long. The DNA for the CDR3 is TGTGCCAGCAGCCCCCTCGGCGGGAGAATTACAGATACGCAGTATTTT. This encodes CASSPLGGRITDTQYF. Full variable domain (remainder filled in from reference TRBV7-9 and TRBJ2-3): DTGVSQNPRHKITKRGQNVTFRCDPISEHNRLYWYRQTLGQGPEFLTYFQNEAQLEKSRLLSDRFSAERPKGSFSTLEIQRTEQGDSAMYLCASSPLGGRITDTQYFGPGTRLTVL.

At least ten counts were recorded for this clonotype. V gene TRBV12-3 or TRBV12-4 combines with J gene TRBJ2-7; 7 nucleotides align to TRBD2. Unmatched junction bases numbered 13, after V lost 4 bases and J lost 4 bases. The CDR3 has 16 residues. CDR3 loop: CASSSPRGGDPYEQYF. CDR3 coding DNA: TGTGCCAGCAGTTCCCCCCGTGGGGGGGATCCTTACGAGCAGTACTTC.

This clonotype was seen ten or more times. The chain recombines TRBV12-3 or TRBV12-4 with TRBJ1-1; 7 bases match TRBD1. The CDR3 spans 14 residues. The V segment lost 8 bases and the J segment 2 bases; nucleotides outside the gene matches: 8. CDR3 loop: CASGGQTLNTEAFF. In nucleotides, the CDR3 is TGTGCCAGCGGGGGACAGACATTAAACACTGAAGCTTTCTTT.

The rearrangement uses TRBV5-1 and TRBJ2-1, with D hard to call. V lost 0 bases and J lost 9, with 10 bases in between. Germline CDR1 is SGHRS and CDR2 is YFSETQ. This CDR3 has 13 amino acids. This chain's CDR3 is CASSLEQLGEQFF. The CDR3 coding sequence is TGCGCCAGCAGCTTGGAACAGTTGGGTGAGCAGTTCTTC.

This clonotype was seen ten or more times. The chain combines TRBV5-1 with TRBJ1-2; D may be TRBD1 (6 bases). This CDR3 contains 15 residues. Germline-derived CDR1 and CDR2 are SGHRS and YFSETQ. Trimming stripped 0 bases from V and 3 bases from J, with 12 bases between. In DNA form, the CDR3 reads TGCGCCAGCAGCTTGGCCCAGGGGCGCGACTATGGCTACACCTTC. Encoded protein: CASSLAQGRDYGYTF.

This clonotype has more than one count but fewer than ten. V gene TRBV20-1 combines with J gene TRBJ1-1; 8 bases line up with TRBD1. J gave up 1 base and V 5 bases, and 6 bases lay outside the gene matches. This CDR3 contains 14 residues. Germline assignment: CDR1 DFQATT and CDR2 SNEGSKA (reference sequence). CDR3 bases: TGCAGTGCTGGAAGACAGGGGAAGAACACTGAAGCTTTCTTT. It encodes CSAGRQGKNTEAFF.

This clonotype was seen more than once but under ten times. The DNA of the CDR3 is TGTGCCAGCAGCCCTCCCGGCCGCAGGGCCGATAGCAATCAGCCCCAGCATTTT. It yields the protein CASSPPGRRADSNQPQHF. The V call is TRBV11-2, the J call TRBJ1-5; perhaps TRBD1 as D (5 bases). Deletions cut 5 bases from V and 0 bases from J, with 20 bases between. CDR3 length: 18 residues. Germline-derived CDR1 and CDR2 are SGHAT and FQNNGV.

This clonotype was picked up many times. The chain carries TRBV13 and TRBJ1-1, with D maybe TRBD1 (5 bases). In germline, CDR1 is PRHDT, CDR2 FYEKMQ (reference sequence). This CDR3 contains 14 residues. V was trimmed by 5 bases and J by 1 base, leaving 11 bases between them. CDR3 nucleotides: TGTGCCAGCAGCCCGGGACCCAGGAACACTGAAGCTTTCTTT. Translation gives CASSPGPRNTEAFF.

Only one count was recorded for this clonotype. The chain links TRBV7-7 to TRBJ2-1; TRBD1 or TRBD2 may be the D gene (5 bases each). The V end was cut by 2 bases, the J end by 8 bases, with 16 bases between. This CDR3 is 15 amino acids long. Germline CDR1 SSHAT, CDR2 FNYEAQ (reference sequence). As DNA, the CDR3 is TGTGCCAGCAGCTTATTAGGCAGCTTGGGGGATGAGCAGTTCTTC. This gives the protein CASSLLGSLGDEQFF.

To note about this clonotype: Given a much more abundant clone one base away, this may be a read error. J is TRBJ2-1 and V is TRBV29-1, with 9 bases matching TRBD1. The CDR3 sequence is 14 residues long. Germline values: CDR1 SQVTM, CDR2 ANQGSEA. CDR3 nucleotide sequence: TGCAGCGTTGAGTACAGGGGGCTTTACAGTGAGCAGTTCTTC. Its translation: CSVEYRGLYSEQFF.

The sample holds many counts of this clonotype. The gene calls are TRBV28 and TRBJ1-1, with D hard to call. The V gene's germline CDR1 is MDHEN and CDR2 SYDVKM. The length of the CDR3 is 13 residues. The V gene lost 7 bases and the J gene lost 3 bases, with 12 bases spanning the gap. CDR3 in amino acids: CASTPRGDTEAFF. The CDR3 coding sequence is TGTGCCAGCACCCCACGGGGAGACACTGAAGCTTTCTTT.

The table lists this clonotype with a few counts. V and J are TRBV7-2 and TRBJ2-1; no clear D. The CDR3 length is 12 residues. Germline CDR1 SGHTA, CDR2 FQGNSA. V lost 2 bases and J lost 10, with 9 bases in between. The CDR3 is CASSLIRAEQFF. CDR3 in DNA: TGTGCCAGCAGCTTAATTCGGGCGGAGCAGTTCTTC.

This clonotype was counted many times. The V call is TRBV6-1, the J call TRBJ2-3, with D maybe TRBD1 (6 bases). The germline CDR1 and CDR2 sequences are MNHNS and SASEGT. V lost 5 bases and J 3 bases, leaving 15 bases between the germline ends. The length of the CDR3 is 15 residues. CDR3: CASSPYPGQTDTQYF. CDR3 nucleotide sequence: TGTGCCAGCAGTCCATATCCGGGACAAACAGATACGCAGTATTTT.

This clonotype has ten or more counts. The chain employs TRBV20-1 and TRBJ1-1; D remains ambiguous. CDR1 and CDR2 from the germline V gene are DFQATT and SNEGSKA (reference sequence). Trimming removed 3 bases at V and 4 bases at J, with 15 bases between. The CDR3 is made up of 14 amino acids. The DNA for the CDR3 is TGCAGTGCTAGGGCCGTGCAGTTGACCACTGAAGCTTTCTTT. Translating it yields CSARAVQLTTEAFF.

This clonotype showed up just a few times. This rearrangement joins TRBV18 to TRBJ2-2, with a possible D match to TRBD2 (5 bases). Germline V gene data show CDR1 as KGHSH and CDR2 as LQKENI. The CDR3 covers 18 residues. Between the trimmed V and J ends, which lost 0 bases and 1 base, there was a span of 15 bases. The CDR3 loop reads CASSPPRAGRLNTGELFF. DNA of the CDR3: TGTGCCAGCTCACCACCTCGTGCGGGCCGGTTGAACACCGGGGAGCTGTTTTTT.

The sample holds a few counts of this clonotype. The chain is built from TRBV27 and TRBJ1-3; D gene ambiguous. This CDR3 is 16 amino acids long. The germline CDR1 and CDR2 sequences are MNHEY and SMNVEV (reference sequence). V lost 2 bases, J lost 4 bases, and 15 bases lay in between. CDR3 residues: CASSLGREGSGNTIYF. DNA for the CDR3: TGTGCCAGCAGTTTAGGAAGGGAAGGCTCCGGAAACACCATATATTTT.

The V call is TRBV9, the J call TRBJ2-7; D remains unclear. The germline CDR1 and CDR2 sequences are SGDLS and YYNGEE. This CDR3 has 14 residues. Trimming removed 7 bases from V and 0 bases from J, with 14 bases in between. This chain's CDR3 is CASAKSKNSYEQYF. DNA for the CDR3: TGTGCCAGCGCAAAAAGTAAAAACTCCTACGAGCAGTACTTC.

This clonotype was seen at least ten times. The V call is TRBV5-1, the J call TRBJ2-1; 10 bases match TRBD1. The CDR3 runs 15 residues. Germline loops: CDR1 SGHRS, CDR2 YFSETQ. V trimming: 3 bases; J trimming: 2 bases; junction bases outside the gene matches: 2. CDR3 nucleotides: TGCGCCAGCAGCTCGGGGACAGGGGCCTACAATGAGCAGTTCTTC. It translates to CASSSGTGAYNEQFF.